This TCR beta chain was captured in a study of T cells expressing NK-cell markers (dated by TCRdb to about 2020). Notes on the research overall: TCR beta-chain repertoires were profiled in sorted CD3+CD56+NKG2C+, CD3+CD56+NKG2C- and CD3+CD56-NKG2C+ T-cell subsets from several donors. Among the eight sequenced donors, only one was HCMV-seronegative, while the other seven were HCMV-seropositive. All eight donors whose samples were sequenced were randomly selected healthy volunteers, three of them men and five women. The libraries were sequenced on Illumina HiSeq 2000/2500, MiSeq or NextSeq, producing 2 x 150 bp reads. Broad study findings and their caveats: In more than 5 donors, the dominant CD3+CD56+NKG2C+ clonotypes were found to rank among the top 10 CD8+ clonotypes and to make up about 1.0-7.5% of CD8+ T cells. Those dominant clonotypes were again the most abundant among CD3+CD56-NKG2C+ cells in a handful of donors, at roughly 25-65%. Whether the expanded NKG2C-expressing T cell clones were specific for HCMV antigens remained unclear.

From cysteine to phenylalanine, the CDR3 is 18 amino acids long. The entry carries no DNA sequence. The germline V gene supplies CDR1 LGHNA and CDR2 YNFKEQ. With respect to this clonotype: The target of this receptor is not known.

The sequencing machine was an Illumina HiSeq 2000. 5'RACE template switching, by which a universal primer site and unique molecular identifiers were added, was used to make TCR beta cDNA libraries. cDNA synthesis was primed from the TCR beta constant segment and was followed by two successive PCR amplification steps. As for the original processing: MIGEC was used to demultiplex reads and group reads by UMI, and MiTCR was used to assemble and quantify clonotypes. To exclude erroneous sequences, only TCR cDNA sequences supported by at least two reads were retained. The tcR package was used for downstream repertoire analysis, and clonotypes were matched between fractions using CDR3 nucleotide sequence together with V segment. VDJmatch was used to annotate antigen specificity against VDJdb, with one amino acid substitution in CDR3 permitted. With the reads reprocessed by TCRdb, a single entry stands for each CDR3 protein sequence and no DNA is reported. It is TCRdb's table, rather than the study itself, that gives the V and J calls and clone size. For this sample, the table gives about half a million distinct CDR3 sequences. The top ten hold roughly 1.4% of the sample.

A commercial ELISA kit detecting HCMV-specific IgG in serum was used to determine HCMV serostatus. Ficoll density gradient centrifugation was used to isolate peripheral blood mononuclear cells from blood. The clonotype was recovered from a woman between 50 and 59 years old in good health. Donor details come from another sample of the same person, matched by shared clones. Sequences were obtained from blood T cells: a sorted CD56 or NKG2C T cell subset, CD4+ or CD8+ T cells, or bulk PBMC T cells (not recorded which). The rearrangement joined TRBV4-2 to TRBJ2-2; without DNA, the TCRdb call of TRBD2 cannot be checked. CDR3 sequence: CASSQDSLAGVGPGELFF.